This TCR beta chain is drawn from a study of cytomegalovirus exposure and HLA in healthy donors. Study-wide results and limits: According to a later analysis, most TCR beta chains associated with CMV appeared HLA-restricted.

A remark on this clone: Its matching antigen is unknown. A junction end diverges from the germline sequence, so it may reflect a read error.

The PCR made use of 60 Vbeta and 13 Jbeta primers. The table came from immunoSEQ multiplex PCR; TCRdb's copy has only in-frame clones and leaves some out. The sample lists around 150,000 clones, around 65% occurring once. CDR3 size: 13 residues. CDR1 and CDR2 from the germline V gene are SSHAT and FNYEAQ (reference sequence). Sequencing was performed on PBMCs. The chain links TRBV7-7 to TRBJ2-7; D might be TRBD1 (5 bases). The sequence was obtained from a woman under 40 in good health and CMV-seropositive. Here the CDR3 DNA reads TGTGCTAGCAGCTTGAGCAGGGATCGCGAGCAGTACTTC. Translated, it gives CASSLSRDREQYF.